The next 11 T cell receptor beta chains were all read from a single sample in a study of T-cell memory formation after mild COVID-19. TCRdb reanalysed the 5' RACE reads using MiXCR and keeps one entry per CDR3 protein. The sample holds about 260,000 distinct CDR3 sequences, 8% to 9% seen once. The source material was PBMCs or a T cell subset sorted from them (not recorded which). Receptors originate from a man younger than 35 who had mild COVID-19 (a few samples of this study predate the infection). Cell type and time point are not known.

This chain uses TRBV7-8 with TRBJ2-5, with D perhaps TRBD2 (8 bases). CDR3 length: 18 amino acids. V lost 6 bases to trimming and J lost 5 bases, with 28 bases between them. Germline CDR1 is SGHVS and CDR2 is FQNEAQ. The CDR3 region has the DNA TGTGCCAGCAGTCCAGGGGGTGGCGGGGGGCGTCTCAAGGAGACCCAGTACTTC. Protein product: CASSPGGGGGRLKETQYF.

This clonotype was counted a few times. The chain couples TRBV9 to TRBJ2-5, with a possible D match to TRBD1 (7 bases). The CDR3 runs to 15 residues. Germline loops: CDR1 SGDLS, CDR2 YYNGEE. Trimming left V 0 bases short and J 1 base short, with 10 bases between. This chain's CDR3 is CASSVAQGGQETQYF. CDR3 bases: TGTGCCAGCAGCGTAGCTCAGGGGGGCCAAGAGACCCAGTACTTC.

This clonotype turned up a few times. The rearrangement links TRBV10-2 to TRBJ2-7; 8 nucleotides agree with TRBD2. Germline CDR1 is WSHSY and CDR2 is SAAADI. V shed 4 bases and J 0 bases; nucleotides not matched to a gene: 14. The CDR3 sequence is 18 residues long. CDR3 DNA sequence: TGCGCCAGCAGTGGCATCGGGGGTAGCGGGGATCTCTCCTACGAGCAGTACTTC. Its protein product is CASSGIGGSGDLSYEQYF.

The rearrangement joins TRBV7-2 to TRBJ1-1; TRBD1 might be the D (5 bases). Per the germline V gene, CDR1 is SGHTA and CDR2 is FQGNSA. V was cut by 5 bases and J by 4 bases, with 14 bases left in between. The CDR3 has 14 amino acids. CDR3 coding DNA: TGTGCCAGCAGCACCGGGACCTGGGGCACTGAAGCTTTCTTT. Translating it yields CASSTGTWGTEAFF.

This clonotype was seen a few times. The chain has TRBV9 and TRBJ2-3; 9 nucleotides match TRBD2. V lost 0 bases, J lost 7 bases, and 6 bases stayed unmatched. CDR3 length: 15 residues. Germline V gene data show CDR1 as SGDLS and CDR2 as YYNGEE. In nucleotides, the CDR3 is TGTGCCAGCAGCGTAGGGGCGGGGGGGCTGAATACGCAGTATTTT. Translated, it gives CASSVGAGGLNTQYF.

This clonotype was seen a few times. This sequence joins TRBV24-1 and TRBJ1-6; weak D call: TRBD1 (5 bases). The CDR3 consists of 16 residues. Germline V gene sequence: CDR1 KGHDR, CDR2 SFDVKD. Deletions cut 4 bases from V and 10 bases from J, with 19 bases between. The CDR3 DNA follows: TGTGCCACCAGTGACCGACCCCGGACAAGAGCCTCACCCCTCCACTTT. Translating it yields CATSDRPRTRASPLHF.

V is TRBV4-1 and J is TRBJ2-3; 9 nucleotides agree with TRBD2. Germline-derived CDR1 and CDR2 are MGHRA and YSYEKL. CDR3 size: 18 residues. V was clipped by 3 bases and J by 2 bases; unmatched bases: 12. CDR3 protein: CASSHPLGLAGVTDTQYF. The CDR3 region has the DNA TGCGCCAGCAGCCACCCCTTAGGTTTAGCGGGGGTCACAGATACGCAGTATTTT.

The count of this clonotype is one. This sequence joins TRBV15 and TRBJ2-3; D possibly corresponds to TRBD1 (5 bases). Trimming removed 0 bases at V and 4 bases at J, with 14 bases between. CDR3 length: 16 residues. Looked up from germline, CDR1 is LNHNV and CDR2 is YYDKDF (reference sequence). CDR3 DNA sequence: TGTGCCACCAGCAGAGATCGTCAGGGTTATGCAGATACGCAGTATTTT. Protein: CATSRDRQGYADTQYF.

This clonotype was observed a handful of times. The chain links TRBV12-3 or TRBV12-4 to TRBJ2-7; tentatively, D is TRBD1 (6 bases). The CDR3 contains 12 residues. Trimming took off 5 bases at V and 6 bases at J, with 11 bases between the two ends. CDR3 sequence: CASSRTVFEQYF. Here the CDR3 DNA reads TGTGCCAGCAGTCGGACAGTTTTCGAGCAGTACTTC.

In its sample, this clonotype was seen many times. The chain's CDR3 is CASSNSGGAYNEQFF. Here the CDR3 DNA reads TGTGCCAGCAGTAACAGCGGGGGGGCCTACAATGAGCAGTTCTTC. The chain couples TRBV6-2 or TRBV6-3 to TRBJ2-1; 10 bases match TRBD2. Germline V gives CDR1 MNHEY, CDR2 SVGEGT. This CDR3 is 15 amino acids long. V shed 5 bases, J shed 2 bases, and the junction held 3 bases outside the gene matches.

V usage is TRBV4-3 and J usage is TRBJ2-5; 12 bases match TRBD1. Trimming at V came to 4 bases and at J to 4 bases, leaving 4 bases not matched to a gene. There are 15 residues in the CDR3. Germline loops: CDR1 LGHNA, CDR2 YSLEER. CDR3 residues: CASSRGTGGSETQYF. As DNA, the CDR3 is TGCGCCAGCAGCCGAGGGACAGGGGGCTCAGAGACCCAGTACTTC.